This T cell receptor beta chain is drawn from a study of blood T cells in healthy people across ages. Together with a sample-barcoded 5' primer, a J-beta primer mix was included in a second PCR lasting roughly 7 to 11 cycles. Using its own MiXCR run on the 5' RACE reads, TCRdb lists one record per CDR3 protein. The sample lists 660,000 or so distinct CDR3 sequences, under 65% occurring once. Study findings and constraints: Using unsorted PBMCs precluded a conclusive naive versus antigen-experienced comparison.

The CDR3 sequence is 15 residues long. Germline-derived CDR1 and CDR2 are SEHNR and FQNEAQ (reference sequence). V lost 5 bases to trimming and J lost 9 bases, with 23 bases between them. With respect to this clonotype: Its antigen is as yet unknown.

The clonotype comes from a man in his 60s in good health. Material: blood. The chain carries TRBV7-9 and TRBJ2-7; D uncertain. CDR3 sequence: CASSPHTAPVWVQYF. CDR3 in DNA: TGTGCCAGCAGCCCTCACACGGCACCCGTATGGGTGCAGTACTTC.